This TCR beta chain was identified during a study of identical twins. CDR1 is ENHRY, CDR2 SYGVKD, per germline. Trimming left V 4 bases short and J 0 bases short, with 12 bases between. The CDR3 length is 15 residues. MiXCR, run by TCRdb on the 5' RACE reads, gives a single entry per CDR3 protein. The top ten hold about 1.6% of the sample, which has approximately 680,000 distinct CDR3 sequences, roughly 7.2% seen once. This clonotype was counted at least ten times. The same sample was also used in a study of yellow fever vaccine responses in identical twins.

This clonotype was sampled from a woman younger than 30 in good health. V is TRBV10-3 and J is TRBJ1-1; D may be TRBD1 (5 bases). What was sequenced was PBMCs. The CDR3 region is CAISGRGRMNTEAFF. The DNA for the CDR3 is TGTGCCATCAGTGGTAGGGGTCGCATGAACACTGAAGCTTTCTTT.